Listed here are 21 T cell receptor beta chains from one sample, sequenced in a study of T cell repertoires in cytomegalovirus infection. TCRdb recomputed calls from the reads with MiXCR, one row per CDR3 protein. The data contain about 360,000 distinct CDR3 sequences, 15% to 20% of them seen just once; the ten biggest clones take up around 9.3%. Sequencing was performed on PBMCs. The receptors shown here come from a human donor in good health (CMV status not recorded). Some clones in this sample may be carry-over from other donors' samples.

V usage is TRBV20-1 and J usage is TRBJ1-5; 8 positions agree with TRBD1. CDR1 is DFQATT and CDR2 is SNEGSKA in the germline V gene (reference sequence). The trim removed 5 bases at V and 6 bases at J, leaving 12 bases unmatched. The CDR3 runs 15 residues. In DNA, the CDR3 is TGCAGTGCTTACCACCGGACAGGACAGGGTCAGCCCCAGCATTTT. Translated, it gives CSAYHRTGQGQPQHF.

The chain links TRBV20-1 to TRBJ1-4, with TRBD1 matching 9 bases. Unmatched junction bases numbered 12, after V lost 6 bases and J lost 7 bases. In germline, CDR1 is DFQATT, CDR2 SNEGSKA (reference sequence). The CDR3 runs 15 residues. The CDR3 loop reads CSAPGQGILGEKLFF. CDR3 bases: TGCAGTGCACCGGGACAGGGAATTTTGGGTGAAAAACTGTTTTTT.

The chain links TRBV5-5 to TRBJ1-4; no clear D gene. The CDR3 sequence is 15 residues long. CDR1 SGHKS and CDR2 YYEKEE come from the germline V gene (reference sequence). The V and J ends lost 0 bases and 0 bases respectively, with 6 bases between them. This CDR3 reads CASSLELTTNEKLFF. CDR3 DNA sequence: TGTGCCAGCAGCTTGGAACTGACAACTAATGAAAAACTGTTTTTT.

This clonotype was detected only a few times. V usage is TRBV7-2 and J usage is TRBJ2-7; 10 bases map to TRBD2. The CDR3 sequence is 20 residues long. In germline, CDR1 is SGHTA, CDR2 FQGNSA. With 4 bases clipped from V and 5 bases from J, the junction kept 23 bases outside the gene matches. For the CDR3, the DNA is TGTGCCAGCAGCTCGGGACTCCTGGGGGTAGCGGGAGGTCGAGGAGACGAGCAGTACTTC. Translated, it gives CASSSGLLGVAGGRGDEQYF.

This clonotype has at least ten counts. The V and J genes are TRBV5-4 and TRBJ2-1; 7 nucleotides match TRBD2. Germline CDR1 and CDR2: SGHNT and YYREEE (reference sequence). Losses at the gene ends were 0 bases for V and 4 bases for J; bases not matched to a gene: 10. CDR3 size: 17 residues. CDR3 bases: TGTGCCAGCAGCTTGGGAGGTCTAGCGGAGAAATACAATGAGCAGTTCTTC. It yields the protein CASSLGGLAEKYNEQFF.

The chain is built from TRBV4-1 and TRBJ2-3; D uncertain. CDR1 is MGHRA and CDR2 is YSYEKL in the germline V gene. The CDR3 extends over 17 amino acids. Trimming left V 1 base short and J 5 bases short, with 19 bases between. In DNA, the CDR3 is TGCGCCAGCAGCCAAGGGCCGTTGACGGCATACCTAGATACGCAGTATTTT. Translation gives CASSQGPLTAYLDTQYF.

This clonotype was found many times. This sequence joins TRBV12-3 or TRBV12-4 and TRBJ1-1, with 7 bases matching TRBD1. The length of the CDR3 is 15 residues. V trimming: 3 bases; J trimming: 1 base; junction bases outside the gene matches: 5. CDR3 residues: CASSFAGGRNTEAFF. In nucleotides, the CDR3 is TGTGCCAGCAGTTTCGCAGGGGGGCGGAACACTGAAGCTTTCTTT.

This clonotype was seen a few times. This rearrangement joins TRBV11-1 to TRBJ2-3; D gene uncertain. The germline CDR1 and CDR2 sequences are SGHAT and FQDESV (reference sequence). Trimming cost V 5 bases and J 0 bases, with 15 bases left between them. The CDR3 has 16 residues. CDR3 coding DNA: TGTGCCAGCAGCCCCCGTAGCCCCCGTAGCACAGATACGCAGTATTTT. It yields the protein CASSPRSPRSTDTQYF.

The sample holds a few counts of this clonotype. The gene calls are TRBV20-1 and TRBJ1-5; 7 nucleotides match TRBD1. CDR1 is DFQATT and CDR2 is SNEGSKA in the germline V gene (reference sequence). The CDR3 spans 14 residues. The trim removed 6 bases at V and 4 bases at J, leaving 9 bases unmatched. In DNA, the CDR3 is TGCAGTGCACGTCGACAGGGACCTAATCAGCCCCAGCATTTT. Translating gives CSARRQGPNQPQHF.

This clonotype showed up just a few times. The CDR3 nucleotides read TGTGCCAGCACCAGTCTTAGCGGACATCGAGAGACCCAGTACTTC. This translates into CASTSLSGHRETQYF. The chain is built from TRBV6-5 and TRBJ2-5; TRBD2 is a possible D gene (6 bases). The CDR3 has 15 amino acids. Germline assignment: CDR1 MNHEY and CDR2 SVGAGI. The V end was cut by 7 bases, the J end by 4 bases, with 19 bases between.

The rearrangement joins TRBV6-4 to TRBJ2-2, with no clear D. CDR1 and CDR2 (germline): MRHNA, SNTAGT. The CDR3 has 17 amino acids. Trimming cost V 9 bases and J 0 bases, with 20 bases left between them. CDR3 protein: CARSRAAHHPNTGELFF. CDR3 sequence (DNA): TGTGCCAGGAGTCGGGCGGCCCATCACCCGAACACCGGGGAGCTGTTTTTT.

This clonotype was seen a few times. The chain joins TRBV19 to TRBJ2-1; no definite D call. Germline V lookup: CDR1 LNHDA, CDR2 SQIVND (reference sequence). The CDR3 runs to 13 residues. V was trimmed by 5 bases and J by 2 bases, leaving 7 bases between them. CDR3 protein: CASSSGTYNEQFF. The CDR3 DNA reads as TGTGCCAGTAGTTCTGGAACCTACAATGAGCAGTTCTTC.

This clonotype was observed at least ten times. This chain uses TRBV7-2 with TRBJ1-3; 8 nucleotides match TRBD1. CDR3 length: 17 residues. V gave up 4 bases and J gave up 2 bases; unmatched junction bases: 10. Germline loops: CDR1 SGHTA, CDR2 FQGNSA. CDR3 DNA: TGTGCCAGCAGCTCCACTCCAGGGGGCTTGGCTGGAAACACCATATATTTT. The encoded protein is CASSSTPGGLAGNTIYF.

This clonotype was found many times. This chain's CDR3 is CASSLSGFSYEQYF. For the CDR3, the DNA is TGTGCCAGCAGCCTCTCGGGGTTCTCCTACGAGCAGTACTTC. The V call is TRBV7-9, the J call TRBJ2-7, with D possibly TRBD2 on 5 matching bases. V gave up 5 bases and J gave up 0 bases, with 11 bases separating them. This CDR3 has 14 amino acids. Germline V CDR1 and CDR2: SEHNR, FQNEAQ (reference sequence). The whole variable domain, filled in from reference TRBV7-9 and TRBJ2-7, reads DTGVSQNPRHKITKRGQNVTFRCDPISEHNRLYWYRQTLGQGPEFLTYFQNEAQLEKSRLLSDRFSAERPKGSFSTLEIQRTEQGDSAMYLCASSLSGFSYEQYFGPGTRLTVT.

This clonotype was seen repeatedly, ten times or more. J is TRBJ2-7 and V is TRBV12-3 or TRBV12-4; 7 nucleotides agree with TRBD1. CDR3 length: 16 amino acids. After removal of 2 bases from V and 7 bases from J, the junction contained 14 bases not matched to a gene. As DNA, the CDR3 is TGTGCCAGCAGTTTATCGAGGACAGGACTTTCGGGAGAGCAGTACTTC. It encodes CASSLSRTGLSGEQYF.

CDR3 sequence reads: CASSYYPVGGFQETQYF. CDR3 in DNA: TGTGCCAGCAGTTACTATCCCGTGGGGGGGTTCCAAGAGACCCAGTACTTC. The V and J genes are TRBV6-5 and TRBJ2-5, with 7 bases that match TRBD2. Germline CDR1 is MNHEY and CDR2 is SVGAGI. The CDR3 is 17 residues long. Unmatched junction bases numbered 9, after V lost 1 base and J lost 1 base.

This clonotype showed up many times. The chain joins TRBV7-2 to TRBJ2-3; no reliable D call. Germline V lookup: CDR1 SGHTA, CDR2 FQGNSA. The germline V and J ends were trimmed by 1 base and 6 bases, with 8 bases remaining between them. CDR3 length: 13 amino acids. CDR3 nucleotide sequence: TGTGCCAGCAGCTTAGACAGACCGGATACGCAGTATTTT. Protein product: CASSLDRPDTQYF.

This clonotype was counted ten times or more. This sequence joins TRBV7-4 and TRBJ1-4; D gene unclear. V lost 2 bases, J lost 8 bases, and 12 bases lay in between. CDR1 SGHVT and CDR2 SQSDAQ come from the germline V gene. The CDR3 extends over 14 amino acids. The CDR3 here is CASSLHRVEEKLFF. CDR3 DNA sequence: TGTGCCAGCAGCTTACACCGCGTAGAAGAAAAACTGTTTTTT. The full variable domain, in which reference TRBV7-4 and TRBJ1-4 provide the parts outside the CDR3, is GAGVSQSPRYKVAKRGRDVALRCDSISGHVTLYWYRQTLGQGSEVLTYSQSDAQRDKSGRPSGRFSAERPERSVSTLKIQRTEQGDSAVYLCASSLHRVEEKLFFGSGTQLSVL.

The chain couples TRBV12-3 or TRBV12-4 to TRBJ2-1; TRBD2 matches 7 bases. V shed 5 bases, J shed 4 bases, and the junction held 14 bases outside the gene matches. The CDR3 spans 17 residues. The CDR3 sequence is CASSLPGGAGKYNEQFF. The CDR3 DNA sequence: TGTGCCAGCAGTCTCCCCGGTGGAGCGGGGAAATACAATGAGCAGTTCTTC.

J is TRBJ2-1 and V is TRBV2; 12 bases align to TRBD2. V lost 6 bases, J lost 8 bases, and 11 bases stayed unmatched. Germline CDR1 SNHLY, CDR2 FYNNEI. This CDR3 is 16 amino acids long. The CDR3 DNA reads TGTGCCAGCAGGAGCACCAGACTAGCGGGAGCCGATGAGCAGTTCTTC. Translated, it gives CASRSTRLAGADEQFF.

This clonotype was recorded a few times. The chain uses TRBV28 and TRBJ1-5; weak D call: TRBD1 (5 bases). The CDR3 runs 15 residues. Trimming pared 6 bases from V and 2 bases from J, leaving 14 bases between. Germline V gives CDR1 MDHEN, CDR2 SYDVKM. For the CDR3, the DNA is TGTGCCAGCAGCAAGGGACTTTATGGCAATCAGCCCCAGCATTTT. This gives the protein CASSKGLYGNQPQHF. The entire variable domain, with the rest obtained from reference TRBV28 and TRBJ1-5, is as follows: DVKVTQSSRYLVKRTGEKVFLECVQDMDHENMFWYRQDPGLGLRLIYFSYDVKMKEKGDIPEGYSVSREKKERFSLILESASTNQTSMYLCASSKGLYGNQPQHFGDGTRLSIL.